The clone carrying this TCR beta chain was found once. Its antigen is unidentified. Sequence at one end of the junction differs from germline and may be a read error. Genomic DNA constituted the template upon which TCR beta VDJ and CDR3 profiling was performed. TCRdb used MiXCR to reprocess the reads, holding one entry per CDR3 protein. Of around 210,000 distinct CDR3 sequences in the sample, about 62% were seen once. This entry comes from a study of CD8+CD57+ T cells in acquired aplastic anemia. Study background: Sorting CD4+ and CD8+ cells gave DNA averaging around 3 ug.

General observations from the study: Levels of CD8+ Simpson's diversity were not significantly distinct in patients versus controls.

Sequenced patients had shown CD8+CD57+ cell expansion by flow cytometry. With no exception, the patients had severe acquired aplastic anemia. Blood sampling was performed on the patients, and none of them had received therapy by then. The CDR3 has 15 amino acids. Germline CDR1 SGHVS, CDR2 FNYEAQ. The genes are TRBV7-6 and TRBJ1-1; D not resolved. The source material was sorted CD4+, CD8+, or CD8+CD57+ T cells (not recorded which) from PBMCs. The source is a human donor with aplastic anemia. Here the CDR3 DNA reads TGTGCCAGCAGCTTAGGAGGTCCCATGAACAATGAAGCTTTCTTT. Translation gives CASSLGGPMNNEAFF.